The 24 T cell receptor beta chains listed next were all sequenced from one sample in a study of blood T cell repertoires in COVID-19. Assay: immunoSEQ multiplex PCR; the TCRdb copy retains only in-frame clones and omits some. This sample yields about 62,000 clones, of which around nine tenths are seen a single time; roughly 1% belongs to the top ten. The specimen was peripheral blood. The receptors stem from a man in his sixties or seventies with acute or convalescent COVID-19.

This chain links TRBV5-1 with TRBJ2-3; no firm D call. This CDR3 spans 14 amino acids. In germline, CDR1 is SGHRS, CDR2 YFSETQ. The V end was cut by 2 bases, the J end by 2 bases, with 9 bases between. DNA of the CDR3: TGCGCCAGCAGCTTCGACCACTACACAGATACGCAGTATTTT. Protein product: CASSFDHYTDTQYF.

The chain uses TRBV30 and TRBJ2-7, with D perhaps TRBD2 (7 bases). Trimming shortened V by 2 bases and J by 5 bases, and 13 bases separated the two germline ends. Germline V gives CDR1 GTSNPN, CDR2 SVGIG (reference sequence). The CDR3 length is 13 residues. The CDR3 DNA is TGTGCCTGGAGTCGGGGGGCGGTCGACGAGCAGTACTTC. This gives the protein CAWSRGAVDEQYF.

The J gene is TRBJ2-5, the V gene TRBV18, with D perhaps TRBD2 (5 bases). V was trimmed by 3 bases and J by 1 base, leaving 9 bases between them. Germline V gene data show CDR1 as KGHSH and CDR2 as LQKENI. CDR3 length: 14 amino acids. The CDR3 coding sequence is TGTGCCAGCTCACCTCGGAGGATCCAAGAGACCCAGTACTTC. Encoded protein: CASSPRRIQETQYF.

The rearrangement joins TRBV19 to TRBJ1-6; TRBD1 matches 7 bases. V was pared by 5 bases and J by 6 bases, with 7 bases of the junction left unmatched. Germline CDR1 reads LNHDA; CDR2 reads SQIVND (reference sequence). CDR3 length: 15 amino acids. CDR3 in amino acids: CASSEGQWPNSPLHF. The CDR3 bases are TGTGCCAGTAGTGAGGGACAGTGGCCTAATTCACCCCTCCACTTT.

This chain connects TRBV6-5 to TRBJ2-1; TRBD2 is a possible D gene (6 bases). CDR3 length equals 15 residues. The germline V and J ends were trimmed by 8 bases and 4 bases, with 18 bases remaining between them. Germline V CDR1 and CDR2: MNHEY, SVGAGI. The CDR3 sequence: CASFLGGGAYNEQFF. In nucleotides, the CDR3 is TGTGCCAGCTTTCTTGGTGGAGGGGCTTACAATGAGCAGTTCTTC.

V and J are TRBV4-2 and TRBJ2-3; D gene uncertain. V lost 6 bases and J lost 5, with 15 bases in between. CDR1 and CDR2 from the germline V gene are LGHNA and YNFKEQ. CDR3 length equals 14 residues. The CDR3 is CASRPGSAVDTQYF. The CDR3 DNA reads as TGTGCCAGCAGACCCGGGTCCGCTGTAGATACGCAGTATTTT.

This chain connects TRBV5-1 to TRBJ2-7, with 11 bases identical to TRBD2. The V and J ends lost 3 bases and 3 bases, in that order; junction bases with no gene match: 11. The CDR3 sequence is 17 residues long. Germline CDR1 and CDR2: SGHRS and YFSETQ. The CDR3 here is CASSSLIGTSGNYEQYF. The DNA for the CDR3 is TGCGCCAGCAGCTCCTTAATCGGGACTAGCGGAAACTACGAGCAGTACTTC.

The V call is TRBV19, the J call TRBJ2-7; D possibly corresponds to TRBD1 (7 bases). Germline CDR1 is LNHDA and CDR2 is SQIVND (reference sequence). This CDR3 has 17 amino acids. Trimming removed 8 bases at V and 2 bases at J, with 25 bases between. The CDR3 is CASSVQGGTVGTYEQYF. CDR3 nucleotide sequence: TGTGCCAGTTCAGTCCAGGGGGGAACTGTGGGAACCTACGAGCAGTACTTC. Variable domain in full (rest from reference TRBV19 and TRBJ2-7): DGGITQSPKYLFRKEGQNVTLSCEQNLNHDAMYWYRQDPGQGLRLIYYSQIVNDFQKGDIAEGYSVSREKKESFPLTVTSAQKNPTAFYLCASSVQGGTVGTYEQYFGPGTRLTVT.

The chain employs TRBV2 and TRBJ2-7, with D perhaps TRBD1 (6 bases). The CDR3 runs to 12 residues. The V end lost 6 bases, the J end lost 3 bases, and 9 bases lay between the germline ends. The germline CDR1 and CDR2 sequences are SNHLY and FYNNEI. The DNA of the CDR3 is TGTGCCAGCAGGTCAGGGGTCTACGAGCAGTACTTC. It encodes CASRSGVYEQYF.

The chain has TRBV18 and TRBJ1-1; no clear D. CDR3 length equals 12 residues. V lost 1 base and J 7 bases, leaving 7 bases between the germline ends. CDR1 and CDR2 (germline): KGHSH, LQKENI. The CDR3 DNA reads TGTGCCAGCTCACCACGGGCAGATGAAGCTTTCTTT. This sequence encodes CASSPRADEAFF.

This chain joins TRBV10-3 and TRBJ1-2; 8 bases align to TRBD1. The CDR3 consists of 17 residues. Germline CDR1 ENHRY, CDR2 SYGVKD. V trimming: 0 bases; J trimming: 2 bases; junction bases outside the gene matches: 8. The DNA of the CDR3 is TGTGCCATCAGTGAGTCTCTGGCAGGGGGCGAAAACTATGGCTACACCTTC. The encoded protein is CAISESLAGGENYGYTF.

The chain links TRBV7-2 to TRBJ2-3; 7 bases fit TRBD2. Germline V CDR1 and CDR2: SGHTA, FQGNSA. The CDR3 sequence is 12 residues long. J was trimmed by 10 bases and V by 1 base; bases with no gene match: 2. The CDR3 DNA reads as TGTGCCAGCAGCTTAGGGCTAGCGGCGCAGTATTTT. This encodes CASSLGLAAQYF.

The chain employs TRBV12-3 or TRBV12-4 and TRBJ1-2, with 7 bases identical to TRBD1. Trimming took 6 bases from V and 4 from J; bases not matched to a gene: 5. The CDR3 contains 13 residues. The CDR3 nucleotides read TGTGCCAGCAGCCCCGACAGGGTCTATGGCTACACCTTC. Residues: CASSPDRVYGYTF.

The V gene is TRBV11-3, the J gene TRBJ2-1; the D gene is possibly TRBD2 (6 bases). Germline V CDR1 and CDR2: SGHNT, YENEEA. Trimming cost V 0 bases and J 8 bases, with 8 bases left between them. The CDR3 sequence is 13 residues long. DNA for the CDR3: TGTGCCAGCAGCTTAGATCCGGGGGATGAGCAGTTCTTC. Translated: CASSLDPGDEQFF.

V is TRBV4-1 and J is TRBJ2-5; 8 bases are shared with TRBD2. Germline V gene data show CDR1 as MGHRA and CDR2 as YSYEKL. The CDR3 has 15 residues. The V segment lost 0 bases and the J segment 6 bases; nucleotides outside the gene matches: 6. The CDR3 here is CASSQDPSGGKTQYF. CDR3 nucleotide sequence: TGCGCCAGCAGCCAAGATCCGAGCGGGGGTAAGACCCAGTACTTC.

This chain links TRBV4-1 with TRBJ2-1; 9 bases match TRBD2. This CDR3 region has 15 residues. Trimming took 2 bases from V and 9 from J; bases not matched to a gene: 8. Germline CDR1 is MGHRA and CDR2 is YSYEKL. CDR3 in amino acids: CASSQTRGGSAEQFF. Here the CDR3 DNA reads TGCGCCAGCAGCCAAACGCGGGGGGGCAGTGCTGAGCAGTTCTTC.

The chain uses TRBV18 and TRBJ2-6, with D hard to call. V gave up 2 bases and J gave up 0 bases, with 8 bases separating them. This CDR3 has 16 amino acids. CDR1 is KGHSH, CDR2 LQKENI, per germline. DNA for the CDR3: TGTGCCAGCTCACCAATACAGAGCTCTGGGGCCAACGTCCTGACTTTC. Translating gives CASSPIQSSGANVLTF.

The gene calls are TRBV28 and TRBJ1-5; TRBD1 is a possible D gene (5 bases). Per germline, CDR1 MDHEN and CDR2 SYDVKM. V shed 6 bases and J shed 4 bases, with 16 bases lying between them. The length of the CDR3 is 15 residues. The CDR3 spells CASRTRQKINQPQHF. As DNA, the CDR3 is TGTGCCAGCAGGACTCGACAGAAAATTAATCAGCCCCAGCATTTT.

V gene TRBV9 combines with J gene TRBJ2-7, with TRBD1 matching over 10 bases. After removal of 4 bases from V and 5 bases from J, the junction contained 9 bases not matched to a gene. The CDR3 has 15 residues. Germline loops: CDR1 SGDLS, CDR2 YYNGEE. The CDR3 loop reads CASSSGGQGINEQYF. The CDR3 DNA follows: TGTGCCAGCAGCTCCGGGGGACAGGGGATCAACGAGCAGTACTTC.

The chain couples TRBV24-1 to TRBJ2-5; possible D gene TRBD1, 7 bases. Trimming removed 1 base at V and 5 bases at J, with 10 bases between. This CDR3 is 14 amino acids long. Looked up from germline, CDR1 is KGHDR and CDR2 is SFDVKD. CDR3 in amino acids: CATSDLAGGETQYF. The CDR3 DNA is TGTGCCACCAGTGATTTAGCAGGGGGGGAGACCCAGTACTTC.

This clone appeared a single time. V is TRBV2 and J is TRBJ1-5; 8 bases are a match to TRBD1. Looked up from germline, CDR1 is SNHLY and CDR2 is FYNNEI. V lost 3 bases, J lost 6 bases, and 4 bases stayed unmatched. The CDR3 runs to 14 residues. The CDR3 DNA reads as TGTGCCAGCAGTGACAGGGGGCTGACTCAGCCCCAGCATTTT. Encoded protein: CASSDRGLTQPQHF.

This chain uses TRBV28 with TRBJ2-4; a possible D gene is TRBD1 (7 bases). The CDR3 covers 16 residues. Trimming removed 4 bases at V and 1 base at J, with 14 bases between. Germline V CDR1 and CDR2: MDHEN, SYDVKM. The CDR3 is CASSSGGGSAKNIQYF. DNA for the CDR3: TGTGCCAGCAGTTCAGGGGGAGGATCGGCCAAAAACATTCAGTACTTC.

This rearrangement joins TRBV19 to TRBJ2-1; 8 bases line up with TRBD1. The V gene end was trimmed by 10 bases and the J gene end by 4 bases; junction bases not matched to a gene: 12. The CDR3 loop spans 15 amino acids. Germline CDR1 LNHDA, CDR2 SQIVND (reference sequence). Here the CDR3 reads CATLPGTGPYNEQFF. For the CDR3, the DNA is TGTGCCACCTTACCCGGGACAGGACCATACAATGAGCAGTTCTTC. The variable domain in full, completed from reference TRBV19 and TRBJ2-1, reads DGGITQSPKYLFRKEGQNVTLSCEQNLNHDAMYWYRQDPGQGLRLIYYSQIVNDFQKGDIAEGYSVSREKKESFPLTVTSAQKNPTAFYLCATLPGTGPYNEQFFGPGTRLTVL.

The gene calls are TRBV7-2 and TRBJ1-4; 9 nucleotides agree with TRBD1. V lost 6 bases, J lost 7 bases, and 9 bases stayed unmatched. The CDR3 runs 15 residues. Germline V gives CDR1 SGHTA, CDR2 FQGNSA. This CDR3 reads CASSSPGQGSEKLFF. The CDR3 DNA follows: TGTGCCAGCAGTTCGCCGGGACAGGGCAGTGAAAAACTGTTTTTT.